The T cell receptor beta chain under discussion was sequenced for a study of blood T cell repertoires in COVID-19. Overall study context: Samples taken during acute and convalescent COVID-19 were collected in the United States, Italy and Spain. PBMCs, B-cell-depleted T cells, or T cells provided the cDNA or gDNA that made up the material.

A few counts support this clone. Germline V gene data show CDR1 as MDHEN and CDR2 as SYDVKM. The CDR3 is 14 residues long. Trimming left V 5 bases short and J 2 bases short, with 12 bases between. As handled by the study authors: Amplification of reference gene primers provided the estimated nucleated cell counts. Sequenced by immunoSEQ multiplex PCR; TCRdb stores in-frame clones only, minus some. V and J calls and clone size are copied from that table; D and trimming were computed from the DNA. This sample carries 150,000 to 200,000 clones, more than 75% of them seen once, and the ten largest clones take 15% to 20%. Recruited during active infection, patients (from Seattle) were subsequently followed longitudinally.

The clonotype was recovered from a person aged 70 to 85 with COVID-19, enrolled during active disease. The specimen sequenced was peripheral blood. The chain couples TRBV28 to TRBJ1-2, with D possibly matching TRBD1 (6 bases). The CDR3 region is CASSTEDRNYGYTF. As DNA, the CDR3 is TGTGCCAGCAGTACTGAAGACAGGAACTATGGCTACACCTTC.